The 6 T cell receptor beta chains below come from one sample, sequenced in a study of cytomegalovirus exposure and HLA in healthy donors. PCR used 60 Vbeta primers and 13 Jbeta primers. Measured with immunoSEQ multiplex PCR; TCRdb has only the in-frame clones, and not every one. The repertoire holds some 130,000 clones, with around 77% as singletons. The sequenced sample was PBMCs. The receptors were sampled from a male donor in good health and CMV-seropositive.

The genes are TRBV2 and TRBJ2-3, with TRBD2 matching 11 bases. V lost 5 bases to trimming and J lost 1 base; unmatched junction nucleotides: 2. Germline CDR1 reads SNHLY; CDR2 reads FYNNEI. This CDR3 has 15 amino acids. CDR3 amino acids: CASSLTSGGTDTQYF. CDR3 DNA: TGTGCCAGCAGTCTGACTAGCGGGGGCACAGATACGCAGTATTTT.

The J gene is TRBJ1-5, the V gene TRBV5-5; perhaps TRBD1 as D (5 bases). Germline assignment: CDR1 SGHKS and CDR2 YYEKEE (reference sequence). There are 16 residues in the CDR3. With 1 base removed from V and 6 bases from J, the gap between germline ends came to 17 bases. Written as DNA, the CDR3 is TGTGCCAGCAGCTTGCTCTCATTGGCTAGGGGTCAGCCCCAGCATTTT. This gives the protein CASSLLSLARGQPQHF.

The chain joins TRBV11-1 to TRBJ2-1; D might be TRBD2 (6 bases). The CDR3 covers 15 residues. Germline V gene lookup returns CDR1 SGHAT and CDR2 FQDESV (reference sequence). Trimming shortened V by 0 bases and J by 13 bases, and 19 bases separated the two germline ends. In nucleotides, the CDR3 is TGTGCCAGCAGCTTAGCGCCAGAGGGAGCGGGTTGTCAGTTCTTC. Translating gives CASSLAPEGAGCQFF. Full variable domain (missing parts from reference TRBV11-1 and TRBJ2-1): EAEVAQSPRYKITEKSQAVAFWCDPISGHATLYWYRQILGQGPELLVQFQDESVVDDSQLPKDRFSAERLKGVDSTLKIQPAELGDSAMYLCASSLAPEGAGCQFFGPGTRLTVL.

On this clone itself: At one end the junction does not follow the germline gene, possibly because of a read error. The rearrangement links TRBV7-9 to TRBJ1-6; unclear D gene. In germline, CDR1 is SEHNR, CDR2 FQNEAQ (reference sequence). The length of the CDR3 is 12 residues. The CDR3 nucleotides are TGTTCCAGCAGCTCACAAGATTCACCCCTCCACTTT. This translates into CSSSSQDSPLHF.

The gene calls are TRBV11-2 and TRBJ2-5; D possibly corresponds to TRBD2 (7 bases). TRBJ2-7 matches the DNA end more closely, so the J call is doubtful. The CDR3 covers 18 residues. CDR1 is SGHAT, CDR2 FQNNGV, per germline. In nucleotides, the CDR3 is TGTGCCAGCAGCTTCGCCCCTTCGGGCGGGGGCCGCTCCTACGAGCAGTACTTC. Translating gives CASSFAPSGGGRSYEQYF.

V is TRBV2 and J is TRBJ1-3; no firm D call. Germline loops: CDR1 SNHLY, CDR2 FYNNEI. Trimming removed 5 bases at V and 4 bases at J, with 12 bases between. This CDR3 is 14 amino acids long. CDR3 nucleotides: TGTGCCAGCAGTTTGGAGGGTAGCGGAAACACCATATATTTT. As protein: CASSLEGSGNTIYF.